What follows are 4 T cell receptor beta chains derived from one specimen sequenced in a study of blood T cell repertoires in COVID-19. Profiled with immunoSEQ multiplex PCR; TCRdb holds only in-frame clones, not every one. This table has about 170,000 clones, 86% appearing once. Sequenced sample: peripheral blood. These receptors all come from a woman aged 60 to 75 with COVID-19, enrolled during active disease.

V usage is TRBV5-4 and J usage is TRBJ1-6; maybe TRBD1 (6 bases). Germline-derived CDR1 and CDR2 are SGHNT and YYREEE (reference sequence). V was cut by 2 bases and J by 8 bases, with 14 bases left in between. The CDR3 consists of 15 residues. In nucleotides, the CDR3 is TGTGCCAGCAGCTTCTTGACAGGAGCCCATTCACCCCTCCACTTT. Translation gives CASSFLTGAHSPLHF.

The CDR3 protein is CASSLGSRQANYGYTF. The CDR3, as DNA: TGTGCCAGCAGCTTAGGGTCGCGACAAGCTAACTATGGCTACACCTTC. The chain links TRBV7-2 to TRBJ1-2, with D unresolved. CDR3 length: 16 amino acids. Germline CDR1 reads SGHTA; CDR2 reads FQGNSA. Trimming pared 1 base from V and 0 bases from J, leaving 12 bases between.

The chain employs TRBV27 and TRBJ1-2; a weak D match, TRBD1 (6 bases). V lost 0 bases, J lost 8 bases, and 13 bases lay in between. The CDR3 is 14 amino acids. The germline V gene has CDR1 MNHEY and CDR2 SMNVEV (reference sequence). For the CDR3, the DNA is TGTGCCAGCAGTTTATCGACAGGCAGGGGCGGCTACACCTTC. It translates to CASSLSTGRGGYTF.

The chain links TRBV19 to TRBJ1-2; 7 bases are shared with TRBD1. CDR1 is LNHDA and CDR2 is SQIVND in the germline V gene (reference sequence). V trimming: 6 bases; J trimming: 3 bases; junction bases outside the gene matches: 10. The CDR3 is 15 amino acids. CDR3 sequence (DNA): TGTGCCAGTAGGTTGACAGGGCAGGCGGACTATGGCTACACCTTC. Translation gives CASRLTGQADYGYTF.